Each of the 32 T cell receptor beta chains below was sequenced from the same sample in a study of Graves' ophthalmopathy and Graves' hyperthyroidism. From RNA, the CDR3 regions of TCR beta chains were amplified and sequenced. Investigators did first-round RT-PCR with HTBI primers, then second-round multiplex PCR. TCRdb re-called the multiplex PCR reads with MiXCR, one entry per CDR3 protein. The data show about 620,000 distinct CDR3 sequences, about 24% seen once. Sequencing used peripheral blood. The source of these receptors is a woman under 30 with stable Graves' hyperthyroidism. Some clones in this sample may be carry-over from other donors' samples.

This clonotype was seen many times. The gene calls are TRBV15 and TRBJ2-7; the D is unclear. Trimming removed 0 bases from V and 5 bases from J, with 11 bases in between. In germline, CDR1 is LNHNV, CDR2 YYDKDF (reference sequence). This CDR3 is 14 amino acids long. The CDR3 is CATSRDRYLHEQYF. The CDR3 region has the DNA TGTGCCACCAGCAGAGACAGGTACTTGCACGAGCAGTACTTC.

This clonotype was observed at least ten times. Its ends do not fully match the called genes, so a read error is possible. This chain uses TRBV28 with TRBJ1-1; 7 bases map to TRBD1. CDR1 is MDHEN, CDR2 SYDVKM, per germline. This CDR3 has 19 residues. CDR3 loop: CASNLFYTTGRGMNTEAFF. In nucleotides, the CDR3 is TGTGCCAGCAATTTATTCTATACCACCGGCAGGGGGATGAACACTGAAGCTTTCTTT.

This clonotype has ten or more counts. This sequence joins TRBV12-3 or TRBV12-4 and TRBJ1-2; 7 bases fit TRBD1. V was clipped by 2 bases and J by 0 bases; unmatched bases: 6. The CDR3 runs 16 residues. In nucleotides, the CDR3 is TGTGCCAGCAGTTTAAACAGGGGCTTCTCTAACTATGGCTACACCTTC. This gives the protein CASSLNRGFSNYGYTF.

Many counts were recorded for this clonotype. This CDR3 is CASSVQGELYEQYF. The CDR3 bases are TGCGCCAGCAGCGTACAGGGTGAGTTGTACGAGCAGTACTTC. V gene TRBV5-1 combines with J gene TRBJ2-7, with a possible D match to TRBD1 (6 bases). Germline V gene sequence: CDR1 SGHRS, CDR2 YFSETQ. This CDR3 contains 14 residues. The V end lost 4 bases, the J end lost 4 bases, and 15 bases lay between the germline ends.

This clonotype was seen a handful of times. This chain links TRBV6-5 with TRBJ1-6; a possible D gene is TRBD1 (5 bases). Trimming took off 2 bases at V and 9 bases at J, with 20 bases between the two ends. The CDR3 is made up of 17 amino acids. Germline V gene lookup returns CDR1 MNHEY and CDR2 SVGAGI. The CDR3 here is CASSYVGRLRGGSPLHF. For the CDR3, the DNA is TGTGCCAGCAGTTACGTCGGGCGGCTCCGCGGGGGTTCACCCCTCCACTTT.

Here the CDR3 reads CASSYSSGVNSPLHF. DNA for the CDR3: TGTGCCAGCAGTTACTCGTCTGGGGTCAATTCACCCCTCCACTTT. V and J are TRBV6-5 and TRBJ1-6; D gene unclear. Germline-derived CDR1 and CDR2 are MNHEY and SVGAGI. The CDR3 has 15 residues. V was shortened by 0 bases and J by 7 bases, with 10 bases between the two germline ends.

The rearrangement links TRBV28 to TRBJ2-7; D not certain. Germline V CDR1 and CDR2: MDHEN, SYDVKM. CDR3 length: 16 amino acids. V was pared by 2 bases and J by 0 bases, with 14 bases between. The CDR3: CASSLANGALSYEQYF. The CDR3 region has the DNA TGTGCCAGCAGTTTAGCGAACGGAGCCCTCTCCTACGAGCAGTACTTC.

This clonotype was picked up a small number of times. This CDR3 is CASSPPGGGDQPQHF. CDR3 in DNA: TGTGCCAGCTCACCGCCGGGGGGAGGGGATCAGCCCCAGCATTTT. The rearrangement links TRBV18 to TRBJ1-5, with D maybe TRBD1 (5 bases). The CDR3 contains 15 residues. The V and J ends lost 3 bases and 5 bases respectively, with 14 bases between them. Germline lookup yields CDR1 KGHSH and CDR2 LQKENI.

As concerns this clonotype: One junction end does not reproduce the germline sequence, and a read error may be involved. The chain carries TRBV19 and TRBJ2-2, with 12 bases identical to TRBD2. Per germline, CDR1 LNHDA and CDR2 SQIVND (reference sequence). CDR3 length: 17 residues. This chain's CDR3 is CASSMWASGRGTGGLFF. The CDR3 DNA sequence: TGTGCCAGTAGTATGTGGGCTAGCGGGAGGGGAACCGGGGGGCTGTTTTTT.

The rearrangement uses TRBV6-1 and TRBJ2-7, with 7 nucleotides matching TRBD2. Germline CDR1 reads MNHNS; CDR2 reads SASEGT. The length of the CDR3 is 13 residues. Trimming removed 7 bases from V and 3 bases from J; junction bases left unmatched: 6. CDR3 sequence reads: CASKGGGGYEQYF. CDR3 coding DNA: TGTGCCAGCAAGGGTGGCGGGGGCTACGAGCAGTACTTC.

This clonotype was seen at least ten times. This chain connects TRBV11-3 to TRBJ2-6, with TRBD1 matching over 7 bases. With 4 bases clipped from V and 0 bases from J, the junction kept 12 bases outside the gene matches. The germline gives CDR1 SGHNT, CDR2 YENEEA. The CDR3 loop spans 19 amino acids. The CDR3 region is CASSSLGWDSYSGANVLTF. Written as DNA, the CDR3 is TGTGCCAGCAGCTCGCTAGGGTGGGACAGTTACTCTGGGGCCAACGTCCTGACTTTC.

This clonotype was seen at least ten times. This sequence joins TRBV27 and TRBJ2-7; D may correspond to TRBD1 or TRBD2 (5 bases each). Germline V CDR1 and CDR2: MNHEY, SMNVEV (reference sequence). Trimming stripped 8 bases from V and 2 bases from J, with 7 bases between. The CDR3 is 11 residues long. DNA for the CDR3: TGTGCCAGCGGGACGCCCTACGAGCAGTACTTC. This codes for CASGTPYEQYF.

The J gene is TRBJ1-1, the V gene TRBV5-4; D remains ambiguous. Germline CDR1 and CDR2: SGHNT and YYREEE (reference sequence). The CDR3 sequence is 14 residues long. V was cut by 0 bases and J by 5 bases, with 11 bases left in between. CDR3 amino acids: CASSLEIGRTEAFF. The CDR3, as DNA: TGTGCCAGCAGCTTGGAGATAGGGCGAACTGAAGCTTTCTTT.

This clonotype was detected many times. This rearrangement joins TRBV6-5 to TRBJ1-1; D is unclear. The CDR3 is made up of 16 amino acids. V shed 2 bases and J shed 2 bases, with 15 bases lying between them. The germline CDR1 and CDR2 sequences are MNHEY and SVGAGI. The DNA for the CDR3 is TGTGCCAGCAGTTACCACCCCGGCCGCCACAACACTGAAGCTTTCTTT. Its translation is CASSYHPGRHNTEAFF.

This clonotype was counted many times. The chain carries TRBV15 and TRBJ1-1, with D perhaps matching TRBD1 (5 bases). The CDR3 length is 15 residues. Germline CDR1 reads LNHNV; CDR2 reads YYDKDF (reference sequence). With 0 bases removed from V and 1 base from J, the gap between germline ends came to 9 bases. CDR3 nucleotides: TGTGCCACCAGCAGAGATATCAGGGAGAACACTGAAGCTTTCTTT. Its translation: CATSRDIRENTEAFF.

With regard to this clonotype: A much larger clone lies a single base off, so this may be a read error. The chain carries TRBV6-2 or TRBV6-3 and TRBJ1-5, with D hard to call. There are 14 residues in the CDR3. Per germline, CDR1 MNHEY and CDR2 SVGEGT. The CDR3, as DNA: TGTGCCAGCAGTTACCTTGCGGTCAATCAGCCCCAGGATTTT. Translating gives CASSYLAVNQPQDF.

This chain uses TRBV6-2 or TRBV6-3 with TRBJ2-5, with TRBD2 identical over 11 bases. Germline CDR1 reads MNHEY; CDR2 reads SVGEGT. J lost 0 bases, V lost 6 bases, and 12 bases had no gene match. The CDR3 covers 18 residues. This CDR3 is CASSFGGTSGAYQETQYF. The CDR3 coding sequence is TGTGCCAGCAGCTTCGGGGGGACTAGCGGAGCGTACCAAGAGACCCAGTACTTC.

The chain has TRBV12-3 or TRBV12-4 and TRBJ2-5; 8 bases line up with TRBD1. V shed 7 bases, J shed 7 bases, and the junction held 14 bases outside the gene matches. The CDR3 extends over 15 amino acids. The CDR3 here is CASTPQGQGQGTQYF. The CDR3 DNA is TGTGCCAGCACTCCACAAGGACAGGGCCAGGGGACCCAGTACTTC.

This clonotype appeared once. The chain's CDR3 is CASSNPENTEAFF. DNA for the CDR3: TGTGCCAGCAGCAACCCGGAGAACACTGAAGCTTTCTTT. The chain employs TRBV7-8 and TRBJ1-1; D uncertain. This CDR3 contains 13 residues. The germline V gene has CDR1 SGHVS and CDR2 FQNEAQ. Trimming stripped 5 bases from V and 1 base from J, with 8 bases between.

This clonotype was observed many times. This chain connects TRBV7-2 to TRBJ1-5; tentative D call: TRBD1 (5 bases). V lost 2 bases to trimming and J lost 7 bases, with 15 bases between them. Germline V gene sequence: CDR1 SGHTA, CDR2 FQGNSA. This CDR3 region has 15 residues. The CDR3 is CASSLLPGGTQPQHF. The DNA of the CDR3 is TGTGCCAGCAGCTTACTCCCTGGGGGAACACAGCCCCAGCATTTT.

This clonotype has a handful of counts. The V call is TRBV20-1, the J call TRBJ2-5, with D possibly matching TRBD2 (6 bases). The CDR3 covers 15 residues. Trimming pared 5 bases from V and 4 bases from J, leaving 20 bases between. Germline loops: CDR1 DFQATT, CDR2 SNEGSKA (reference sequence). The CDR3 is CSARLEGGWIETQYF. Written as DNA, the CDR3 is TGCAGTGCTCGACTTGAGGGAGGATGGATAGAGACCCAGTACTTC.

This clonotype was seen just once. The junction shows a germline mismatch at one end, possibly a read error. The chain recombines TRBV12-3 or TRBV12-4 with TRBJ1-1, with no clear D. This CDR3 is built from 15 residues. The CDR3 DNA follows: TGTGCCAGCAGTTTAGGTGGAAGCCAGAACACTGAAGCTTCCTTT. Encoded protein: CASSLGGSQNTEASF.

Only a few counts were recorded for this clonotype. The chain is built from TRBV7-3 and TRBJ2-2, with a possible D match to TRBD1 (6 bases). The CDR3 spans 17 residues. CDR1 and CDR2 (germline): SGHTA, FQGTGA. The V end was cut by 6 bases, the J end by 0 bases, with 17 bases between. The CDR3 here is CASRTTGSYANTGELFF. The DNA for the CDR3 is TGTGCCAGCAGAACGACAGGATCATACGCGAACACCGGGGAGCTGTTTTTT.

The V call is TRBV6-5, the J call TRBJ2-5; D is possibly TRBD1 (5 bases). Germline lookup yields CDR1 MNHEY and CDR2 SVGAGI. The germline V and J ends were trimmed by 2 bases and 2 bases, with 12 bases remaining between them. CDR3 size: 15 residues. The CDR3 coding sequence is TGTGCCAGCAGTTACCTGGCAGGACAACAAGAGACCCAGTACTTC. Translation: CASSYLAGQQETQYF.

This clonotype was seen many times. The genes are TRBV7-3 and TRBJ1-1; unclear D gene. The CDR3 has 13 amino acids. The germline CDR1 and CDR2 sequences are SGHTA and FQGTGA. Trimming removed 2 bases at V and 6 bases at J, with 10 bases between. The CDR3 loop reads CASSLERLAEAFF. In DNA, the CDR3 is TGTGCCAGCAGCTTAGAACGGTTGGCTGAAGCTTTCTTT.

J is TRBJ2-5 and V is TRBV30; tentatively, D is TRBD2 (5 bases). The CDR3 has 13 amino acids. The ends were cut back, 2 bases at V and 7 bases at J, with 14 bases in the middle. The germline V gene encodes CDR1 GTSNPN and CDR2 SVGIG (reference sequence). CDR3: CAWSYGELGTQYF. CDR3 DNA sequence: TGTGCCTGGAGTTACGGGGAGTTGGGGACCCAGTACTTC.

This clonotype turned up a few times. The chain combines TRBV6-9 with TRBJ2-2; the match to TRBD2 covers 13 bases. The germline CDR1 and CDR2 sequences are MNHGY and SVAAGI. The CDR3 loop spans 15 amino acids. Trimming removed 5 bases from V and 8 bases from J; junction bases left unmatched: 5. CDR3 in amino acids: CASSAGLAGEGELFF. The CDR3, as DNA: TGTGCCAGCAGTGCCGGACTAGCGGGGGAGGGGGAGCTGTTTTTT.

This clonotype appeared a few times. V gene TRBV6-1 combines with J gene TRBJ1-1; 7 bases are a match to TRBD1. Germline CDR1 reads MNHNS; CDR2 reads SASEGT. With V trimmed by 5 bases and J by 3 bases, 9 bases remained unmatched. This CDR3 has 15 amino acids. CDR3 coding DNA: TGTGCCAGCAGTCCTCCCGCACAGGGGTACACTGAAGCTTTCTTT. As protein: CASSPPAQGYTEAFF.

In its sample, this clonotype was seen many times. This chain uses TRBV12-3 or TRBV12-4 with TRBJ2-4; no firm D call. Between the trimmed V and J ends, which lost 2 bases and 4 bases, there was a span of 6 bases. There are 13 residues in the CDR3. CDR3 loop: CASSLQIKNIQYF. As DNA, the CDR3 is TGTGCCAGCAGTTTACAGATTAAAAACATTCAGTACTTC.

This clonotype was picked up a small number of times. The CDR3 nucleotides read TGTGCCAGCAGCTTAACGACTAGCGGAACCTACGAGCAGTACTTC. It specifies CASSLTTSGTYEQYF. This chain connects TRBV7-3 to TRBJ2-7; 9 nucleotides align to TRBD2. This CDR3 has 15 amino acids. J was trimmed by 2 bases and V by 0 bases; bases with no gene match: 2. Per germline, CDR1 SGHTA and CDR2 FQGTGA. The full variable domain, rest sourced from reference TRBV7-3 and TRBJ2-7, is GAGVSQTPSNKVTEKGKYVELRCDPISGHTALYWYRQSLGQGPEFLIYFQGTGAADDSGLPNDRFFAVRPEGSVSTLKIQRTERGDSAVYLCASSLTTSGTYEQYFGPGTRLTVT.

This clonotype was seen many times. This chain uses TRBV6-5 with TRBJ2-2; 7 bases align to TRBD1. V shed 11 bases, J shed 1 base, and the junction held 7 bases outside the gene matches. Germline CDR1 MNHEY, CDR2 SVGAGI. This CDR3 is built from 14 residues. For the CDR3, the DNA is TGTGCCCTGAGGGCAGGGGGGAACACCGGGGAGCTGTTTTTT. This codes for CALRAGGNTGELFF.

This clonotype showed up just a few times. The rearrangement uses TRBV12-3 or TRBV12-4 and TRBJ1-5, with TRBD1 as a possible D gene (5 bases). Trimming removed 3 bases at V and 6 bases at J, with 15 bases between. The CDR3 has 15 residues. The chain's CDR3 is CASSFGGTLGQPQHF. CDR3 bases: TGTGCCAGCAGTTTCGGTGGGACTTTAGGTCAGCCCCAGCATTTT.